This note documents a single T cell receptor (beta chain) sequence. Its antigen is still unknown. A much larger clone differs by one base, so this may be a read error. The use of a sample-barcoded 5' primer and a J-beta primer mix characterized a second PCR of roughly 6 to 11 cycles. Each cDNA molecule received a tag from a template-switch adaptor that had 12 random nucleotides. Via MiXCR, TCRdb re-called the 5' RACE reads, giving one row per CDR3 protein. Counted here are 870,000 or so distinct CDR3 sequences, around 26% occurring once; the ten biggest clones make up roughly a sixth. The data originate from a study of blood T cells in healthy people across ages. Study findings and constraints: It was the long-lived donors that had more naive CD4+ cells and higher diversity than aged donors. Because sorting was not performed, PBMCs prevented conclusive naive versus antigen-experienced comparison. Diversity estimated from one million T cells was considered an underestimate.

The sample was blood. This TCR derives from a woman older than 75 in good health.

CDR3 sequence (DNA): TGTGCCAGCGCACGATTGGACGGGTTTCGGTACTTC. It yields the protein CASARLDGFRYF. V and J are TRBV2 and TRBJ2-7; D is unclear. Per the germline V gene, CDR1 is SNHLY and CDR2 is FYNNEI. Trimming shortened V by 8 bases and J by 12 bases, and 20 bases separated the two germline ends. This CDR3 region has 12 residues.